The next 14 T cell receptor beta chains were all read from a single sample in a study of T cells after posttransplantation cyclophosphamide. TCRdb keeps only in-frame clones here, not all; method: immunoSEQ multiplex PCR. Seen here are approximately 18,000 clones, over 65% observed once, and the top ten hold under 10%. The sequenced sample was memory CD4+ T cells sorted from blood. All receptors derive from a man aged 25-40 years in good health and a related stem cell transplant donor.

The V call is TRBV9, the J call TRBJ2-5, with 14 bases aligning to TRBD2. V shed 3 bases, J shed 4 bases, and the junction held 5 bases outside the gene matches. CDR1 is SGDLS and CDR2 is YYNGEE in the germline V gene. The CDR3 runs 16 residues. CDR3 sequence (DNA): TGTGCCAGCAGCGAGAGGACTAGCGGGGGGCGAGAGACCCAGTACTTC. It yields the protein CASSERTSGGRETQYF. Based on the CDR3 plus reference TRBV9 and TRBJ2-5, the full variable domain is DSGVTQTPKHLITATGQRVTLRCSPRSGDLSVYWYQQSLDQGLQFLIQYYNGEERAKGNILERFSAQQFPDLHSELNLSSLELGDSALYFCASSERTSGGRETQYFGPGTRLLVL.

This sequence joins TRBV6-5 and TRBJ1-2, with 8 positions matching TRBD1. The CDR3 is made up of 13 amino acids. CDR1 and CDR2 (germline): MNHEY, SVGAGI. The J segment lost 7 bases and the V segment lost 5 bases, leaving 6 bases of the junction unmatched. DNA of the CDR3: TGTGCCAGCAGTGCGACAGGGGTCCCTGGCTACACCTTC. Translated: CASSATGVPGYTF.

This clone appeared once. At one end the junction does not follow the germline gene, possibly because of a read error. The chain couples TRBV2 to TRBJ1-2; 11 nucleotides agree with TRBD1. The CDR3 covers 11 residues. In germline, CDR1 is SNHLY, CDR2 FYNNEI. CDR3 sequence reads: CASSEDRGRSF. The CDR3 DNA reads TGTGCCAGCAGTGAGGACAGGGGGCGGTCCTTC.

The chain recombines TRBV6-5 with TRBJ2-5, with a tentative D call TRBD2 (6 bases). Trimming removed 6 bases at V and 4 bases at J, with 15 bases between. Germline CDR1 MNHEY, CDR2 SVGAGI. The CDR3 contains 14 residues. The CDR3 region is CASRPLTRGETQYF. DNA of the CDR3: TGTGCCAGCAGGCCTCTGACTAGGGGAGAGACCCAGTACTTC.

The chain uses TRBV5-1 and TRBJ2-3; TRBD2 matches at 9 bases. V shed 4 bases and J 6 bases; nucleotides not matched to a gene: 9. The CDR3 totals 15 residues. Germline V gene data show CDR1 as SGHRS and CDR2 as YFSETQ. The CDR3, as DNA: TGCGCCAGCAGCGGTGCCTGGAGCGGGGGGGATACGCAGTATTTT. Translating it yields CASSGAWSGGDTQYF. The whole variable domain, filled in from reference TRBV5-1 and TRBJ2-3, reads KAGVTQTPRYLIKTRGQQVTLSCSPISGHRSVSWYQQTPGQGLQFLFEYFSETQRNKGNFPGRFSGRQFSNSRSEMNVSTLELGDSALYLCASSGAWSGGDTQYFGPGTRLTVL.

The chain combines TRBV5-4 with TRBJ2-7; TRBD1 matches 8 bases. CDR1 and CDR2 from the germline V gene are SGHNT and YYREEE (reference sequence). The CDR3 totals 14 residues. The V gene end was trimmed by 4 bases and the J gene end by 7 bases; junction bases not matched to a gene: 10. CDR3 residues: CASSAQTGAREQYF. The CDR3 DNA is TGTGCCAGCAGCGCCCAGACAGGGGCGAGGGAGCAGTACTTC.

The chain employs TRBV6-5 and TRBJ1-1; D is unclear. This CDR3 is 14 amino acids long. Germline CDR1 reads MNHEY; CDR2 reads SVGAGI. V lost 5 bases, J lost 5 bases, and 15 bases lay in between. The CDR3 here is CASSDWYGDTEAFF. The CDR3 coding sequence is TGTGCCAGCAGTGACTGGTACGGGGATACTGAAGCTTTCTTT.

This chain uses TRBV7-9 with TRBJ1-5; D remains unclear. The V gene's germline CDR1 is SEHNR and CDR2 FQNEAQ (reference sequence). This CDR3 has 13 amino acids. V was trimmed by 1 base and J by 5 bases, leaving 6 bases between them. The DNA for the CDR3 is TGTGCCAGCAGCTTAGGGGCTCATCAGCCCCAGCATTTT. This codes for CASSLGAHQPQHF.

The chain's CDR3 is CASSLGGGSYNEQFF. CDR3 coding DNA: TGTGCCAGCAGCTTGGGGGGAGGATCCTACAATGAGCAGTTCTTC. J is TRBJ2-1 and V is TRBV7-9, with D possibly matching TRBD2 (6 bases). CDR3 size: 15 residues. V lost 3 bases, J lost 1 base, and 10 bases lay in between. The germline gives CDR1 SEHNR, CDR2 FQNEAQ (reference sequence).

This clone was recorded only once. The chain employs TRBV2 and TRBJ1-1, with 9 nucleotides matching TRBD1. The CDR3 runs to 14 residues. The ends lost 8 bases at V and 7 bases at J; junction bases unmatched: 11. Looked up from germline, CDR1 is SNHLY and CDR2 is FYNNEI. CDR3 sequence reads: CASLLTGGLGEAFF. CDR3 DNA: TGTGCCAGCCTGCTTACAGGGGGCCTCGGTGAAGCTTTCTTT. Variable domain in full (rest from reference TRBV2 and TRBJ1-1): EPEVTQTPSHQVTQMGQEVILRCVPISNHLYFYWYRQILGQKVEFLVSFYNNEISEKSEIFDDQFSVERPDGSNFTLKIRSTKLEDSAMYFCASLLTGGLGEAFFGQGTRLTVV.

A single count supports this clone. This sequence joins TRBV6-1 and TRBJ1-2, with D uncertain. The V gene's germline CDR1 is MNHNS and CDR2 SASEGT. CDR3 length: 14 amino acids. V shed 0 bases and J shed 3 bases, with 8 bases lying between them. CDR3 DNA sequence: TGTGCCAGCAGTGAAGCCTTTGCGTACTATGGCTACACCTTC. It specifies CASSEAFAYYGYTF.

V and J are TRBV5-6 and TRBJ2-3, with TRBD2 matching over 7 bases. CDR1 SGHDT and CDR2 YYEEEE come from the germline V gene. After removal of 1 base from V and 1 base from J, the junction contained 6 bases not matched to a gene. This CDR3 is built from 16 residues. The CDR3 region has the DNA TGTGCCAGCAGCTTGTCCCCTAGCGGTCGCACAGATACGCAGTATTTT. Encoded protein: CASSLSPSGRTDTQYF.

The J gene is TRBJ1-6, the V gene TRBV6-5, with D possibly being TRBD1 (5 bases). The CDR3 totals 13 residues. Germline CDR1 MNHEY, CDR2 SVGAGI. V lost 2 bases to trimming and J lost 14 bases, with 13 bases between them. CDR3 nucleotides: TGTGCCAGCAGTTACGGCAGGGATGACGCCCTCCACTTT. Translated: CASSYGRDDALHF.

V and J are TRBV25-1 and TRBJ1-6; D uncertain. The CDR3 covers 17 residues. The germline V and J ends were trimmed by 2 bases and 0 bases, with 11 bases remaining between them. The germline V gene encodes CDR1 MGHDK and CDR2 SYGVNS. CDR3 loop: CASSEIPAGSYNSPLHF. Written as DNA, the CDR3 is TGTGCCAGCAGTGAAATCCCTGCCGGCTCCTATAATTCACCCCTCCACTTT.